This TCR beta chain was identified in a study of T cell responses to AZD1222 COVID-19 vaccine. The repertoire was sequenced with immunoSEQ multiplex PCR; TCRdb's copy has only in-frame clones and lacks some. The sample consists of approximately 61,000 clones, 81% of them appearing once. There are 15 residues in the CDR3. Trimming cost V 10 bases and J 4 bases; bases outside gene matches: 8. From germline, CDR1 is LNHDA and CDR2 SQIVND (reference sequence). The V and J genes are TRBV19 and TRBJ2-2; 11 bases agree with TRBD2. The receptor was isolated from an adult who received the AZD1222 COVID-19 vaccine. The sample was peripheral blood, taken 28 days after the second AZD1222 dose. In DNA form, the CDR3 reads TGTGCCACCCGGGCGCTAGCGGGAGGCACCGGGGAGCTGTTTTTT. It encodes CATRALAGGTGELFF.